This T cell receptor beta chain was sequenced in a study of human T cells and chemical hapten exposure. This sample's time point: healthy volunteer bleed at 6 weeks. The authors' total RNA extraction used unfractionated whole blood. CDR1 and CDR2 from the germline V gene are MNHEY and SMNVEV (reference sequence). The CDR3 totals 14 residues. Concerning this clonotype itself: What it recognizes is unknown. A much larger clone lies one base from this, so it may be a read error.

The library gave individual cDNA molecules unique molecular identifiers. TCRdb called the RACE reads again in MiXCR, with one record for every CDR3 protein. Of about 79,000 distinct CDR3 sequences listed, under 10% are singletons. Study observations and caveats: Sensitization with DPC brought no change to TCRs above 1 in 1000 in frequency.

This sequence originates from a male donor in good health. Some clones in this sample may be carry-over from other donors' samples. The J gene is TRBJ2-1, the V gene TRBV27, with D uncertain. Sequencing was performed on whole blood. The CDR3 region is CASSSAVHYNEQLF. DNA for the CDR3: TGTGCCAGCAGTTCAGCAGTGCACTACAATGAGCAGTTATTC.